This T cell receptor beta chain is drawn from a study of blood T cell repertoires in COVID-19. Original handling: Using reference gene primer amplification, nucleated cell counts were estimated. The method was immunoSEQ multiplex PCR; TCRdb's version includes in-frame clones alone and lacks a portion of them. V, J and clone size reflect that table, while D and trimming were determined from the DNA. The table shows tens of thousands of clones, with around 86% occurring only once. From germline, CDR1 is SGHRS and CDR2 YFSETQ. The CDR3 length is 15 residues. J lost 1 base, V lost 2 bases, and 5 bases had no gene match.

The receptor comes from a man aged 45 to 65 with active or convalescent COVID-19. The chain is built from TRBV5-1 and TRBJ1-1; 7 bases fit TRBD1. The sequencing sample was made of peripheral blood. The CDR3 DNA reads as TGCGCCAGCAGCTTAACCGGGACAGAGAACACTGAAGCTTTCTTT. This codes for CASSLTGTENTEAFF.